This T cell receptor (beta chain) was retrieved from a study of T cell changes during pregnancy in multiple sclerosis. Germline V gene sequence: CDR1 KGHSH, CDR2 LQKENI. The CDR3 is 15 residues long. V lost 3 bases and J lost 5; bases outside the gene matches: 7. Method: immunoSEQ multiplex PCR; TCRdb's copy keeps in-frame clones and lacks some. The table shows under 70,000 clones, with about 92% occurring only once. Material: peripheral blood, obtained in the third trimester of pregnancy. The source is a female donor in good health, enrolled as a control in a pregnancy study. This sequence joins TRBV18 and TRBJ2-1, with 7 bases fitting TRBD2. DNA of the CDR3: TGTGCCAGCTCACCCCAGGGAGGGAACAACAATGAGCAGTTCTTC. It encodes CASSPQGGNNNEQFF.